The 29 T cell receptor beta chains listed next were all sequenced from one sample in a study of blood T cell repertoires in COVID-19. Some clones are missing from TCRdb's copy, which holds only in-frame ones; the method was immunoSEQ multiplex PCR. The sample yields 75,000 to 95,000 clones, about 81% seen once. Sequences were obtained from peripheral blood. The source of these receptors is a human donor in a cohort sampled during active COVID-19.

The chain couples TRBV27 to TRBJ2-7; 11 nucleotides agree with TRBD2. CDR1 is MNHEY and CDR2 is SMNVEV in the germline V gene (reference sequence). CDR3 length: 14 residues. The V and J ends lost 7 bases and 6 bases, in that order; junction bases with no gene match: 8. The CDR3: CASNLAGGLSEQYF. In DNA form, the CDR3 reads TGTGCCAGCAACCTAGCGGGGGGCCTCTCCGAGCAGTACTTC.

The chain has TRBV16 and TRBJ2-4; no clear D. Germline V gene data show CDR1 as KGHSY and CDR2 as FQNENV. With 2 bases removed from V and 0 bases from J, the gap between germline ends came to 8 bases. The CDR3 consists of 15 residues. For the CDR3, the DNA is TGTGCCAGCAGCCAAGGGCGTTTAGCCAAAAACATTCAGTACTTC. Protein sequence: CASSQGRLAKNIQYF.

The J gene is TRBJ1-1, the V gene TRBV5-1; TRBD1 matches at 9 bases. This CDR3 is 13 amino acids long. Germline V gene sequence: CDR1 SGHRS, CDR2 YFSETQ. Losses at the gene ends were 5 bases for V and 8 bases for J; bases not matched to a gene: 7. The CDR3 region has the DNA TGCGCCAGCAGACGAGACAGGGGGAAAGAAGCTTTCTTT. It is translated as CASRRDRGKEAFF.

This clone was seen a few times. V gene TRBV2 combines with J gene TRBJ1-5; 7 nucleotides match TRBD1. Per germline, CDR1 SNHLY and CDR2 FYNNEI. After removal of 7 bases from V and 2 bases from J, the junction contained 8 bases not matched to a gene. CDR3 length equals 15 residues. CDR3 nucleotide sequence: TGTGCCAGCAATTTACAGGGGAGCGGCAATCAGCCCCAGCATTTT. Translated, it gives CASNLQGSGNQPQHF.

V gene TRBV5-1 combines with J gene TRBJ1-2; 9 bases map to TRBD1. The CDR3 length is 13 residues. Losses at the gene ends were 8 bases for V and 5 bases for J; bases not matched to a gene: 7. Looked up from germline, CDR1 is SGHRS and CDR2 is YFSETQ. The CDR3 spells CASRTGVEYGYTF. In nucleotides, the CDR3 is TGCGCCAGTCGGACAGGGGTTGAATATGGCTACACCTTC.

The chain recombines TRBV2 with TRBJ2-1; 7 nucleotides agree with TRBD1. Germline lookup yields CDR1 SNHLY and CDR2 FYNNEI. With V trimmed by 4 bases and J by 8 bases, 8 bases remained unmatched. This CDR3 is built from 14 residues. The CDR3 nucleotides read TGTGCCAGCAGTGCACCCGACAGGGTCGATGAGCAGTTCTTC. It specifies CASSAPDRVDEQFF.

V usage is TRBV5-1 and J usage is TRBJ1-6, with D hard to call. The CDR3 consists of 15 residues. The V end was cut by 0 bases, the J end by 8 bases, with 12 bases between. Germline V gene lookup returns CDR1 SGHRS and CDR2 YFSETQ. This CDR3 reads CASSLATTRDSPLHF. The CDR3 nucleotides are TGCGCCAGCAGCTTGGCGACCACTAGAGATTCACCCCTCCACTTT.

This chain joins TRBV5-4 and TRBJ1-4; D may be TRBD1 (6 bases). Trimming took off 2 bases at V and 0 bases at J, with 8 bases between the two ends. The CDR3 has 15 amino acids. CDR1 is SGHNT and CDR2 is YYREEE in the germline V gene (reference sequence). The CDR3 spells CASSFGGTTNEKLFF. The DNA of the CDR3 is TGTGCCAGCAGCTTTGGGGGCACAACTAATGAAAAACTGTTTTTT.

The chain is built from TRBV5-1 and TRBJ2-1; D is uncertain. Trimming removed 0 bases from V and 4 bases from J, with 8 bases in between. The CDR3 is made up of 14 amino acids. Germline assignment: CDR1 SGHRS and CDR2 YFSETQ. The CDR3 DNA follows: TGCGCCAGCAGCTTGGATTTCAGTTACAATGAGCAGTTCTTC. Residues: CASSLDFSYNEQFF.

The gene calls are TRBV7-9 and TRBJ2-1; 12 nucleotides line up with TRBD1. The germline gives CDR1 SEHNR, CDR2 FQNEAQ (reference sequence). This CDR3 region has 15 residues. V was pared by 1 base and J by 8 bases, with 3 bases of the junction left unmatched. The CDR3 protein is CASSLGGQGAHEQFF. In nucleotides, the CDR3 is TGTGCCAGCAGCTTAGGGGGACAGGGGGCGCATGAGCAGTTCTTC.

DNA of the CDR3: TGTGCCAGCAGCCTTCGGACAGGGTGGGACACTGAAGCTTTCTTT. As protein: CASSLRTGWDTEAFF. This sequence joins TRBV7-9 and TRBJ1-1, with 8 bases matching TRBD1. Trimming cost V 5 bases and J 3 bases; bases outside gene matches: 8. Per germline, CDR1 SEHNR and CDR2 FQNEAQ (reference sequence). The CDR3 is made up of 15 amino acids.

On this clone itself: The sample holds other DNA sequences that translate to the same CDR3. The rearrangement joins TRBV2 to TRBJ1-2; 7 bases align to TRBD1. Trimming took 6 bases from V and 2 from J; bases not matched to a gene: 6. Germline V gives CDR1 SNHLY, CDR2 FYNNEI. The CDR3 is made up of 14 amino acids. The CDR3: CASSPTGDNYGYTF. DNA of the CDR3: TGTGCCAGCAGCCCCACAGGGGACAACTATGGCTACACCTTC.

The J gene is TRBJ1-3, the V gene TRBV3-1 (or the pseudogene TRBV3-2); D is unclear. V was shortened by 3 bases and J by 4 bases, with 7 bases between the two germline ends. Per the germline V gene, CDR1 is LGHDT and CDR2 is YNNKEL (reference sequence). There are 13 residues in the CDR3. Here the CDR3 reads CASSQQAGNTIYF. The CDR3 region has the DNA TGTGCCAGCAGCCAGCAGGCGGGAAACACCATATATTTT.

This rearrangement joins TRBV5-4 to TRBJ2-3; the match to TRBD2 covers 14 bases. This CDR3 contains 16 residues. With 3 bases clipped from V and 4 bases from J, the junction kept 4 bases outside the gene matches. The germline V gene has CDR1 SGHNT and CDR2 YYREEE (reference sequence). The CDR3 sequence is CASSSRLAGGPDTQYF. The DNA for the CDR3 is TGTGCCAGCAGCTCCCGACTAGCGGGGGGGCCAGATACGCAGTATTTT.

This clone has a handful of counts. The CDR3 region has the DNA TGTGCCAGCTCGCAGACCGCGGACACTGAAGCTTTCTTT. Amino acids: CASSQTADTEAFF. The chain employs TRBV18 and TRBJ1-1, with D uncertain. CDR1 is KGHSH, CDR2 LQKENI, per germline. Trimming took off 6 bases at V and 3 bases at J, with 11 bases between the two ends. The CDR3 is 13 amino acids.

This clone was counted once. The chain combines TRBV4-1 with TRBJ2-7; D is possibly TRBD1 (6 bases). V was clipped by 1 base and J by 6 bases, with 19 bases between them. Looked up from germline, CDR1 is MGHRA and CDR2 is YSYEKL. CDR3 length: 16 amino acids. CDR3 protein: CASSQGQGILSSEQYF. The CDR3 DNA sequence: TGCGCCAGCAGCCAAGGTCAGGGGATCTTATCAAGCGAGCAGTACTTC.

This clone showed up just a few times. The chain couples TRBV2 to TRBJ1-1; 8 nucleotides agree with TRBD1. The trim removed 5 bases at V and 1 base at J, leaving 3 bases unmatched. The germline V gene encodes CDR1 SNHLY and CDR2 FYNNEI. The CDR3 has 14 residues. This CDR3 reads CASSFTGGNTEAFF. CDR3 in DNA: TGTGCCAGCAGTTTCACAGGGGGGAACACTGAAGCTTTCTTT.

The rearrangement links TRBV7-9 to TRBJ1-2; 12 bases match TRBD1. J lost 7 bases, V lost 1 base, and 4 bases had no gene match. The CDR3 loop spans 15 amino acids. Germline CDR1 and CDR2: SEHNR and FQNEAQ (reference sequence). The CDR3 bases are TGTGCCAGCAGCTTAGGGGACAGGGGGCCGGGTGGCTACACCTTC. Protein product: CASSLGDRGPGGYTF.

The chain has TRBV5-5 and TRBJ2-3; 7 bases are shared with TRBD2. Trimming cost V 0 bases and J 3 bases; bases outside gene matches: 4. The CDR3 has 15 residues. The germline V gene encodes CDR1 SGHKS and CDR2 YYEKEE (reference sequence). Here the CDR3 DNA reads TGTGCCAGCAGCTTGGGGCAGGGAGGGACAGATACGCAGTATTTT. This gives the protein CASSLGQGGTDTQYF.

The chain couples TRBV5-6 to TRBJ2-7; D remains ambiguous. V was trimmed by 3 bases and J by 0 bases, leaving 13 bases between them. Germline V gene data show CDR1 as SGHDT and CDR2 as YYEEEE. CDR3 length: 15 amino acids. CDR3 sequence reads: CASSSGPGYSYEQYF. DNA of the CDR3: TGTGCCAGCAGCTCGGGTCCCGGGTACTCCTACGAGCAGTACTTC.

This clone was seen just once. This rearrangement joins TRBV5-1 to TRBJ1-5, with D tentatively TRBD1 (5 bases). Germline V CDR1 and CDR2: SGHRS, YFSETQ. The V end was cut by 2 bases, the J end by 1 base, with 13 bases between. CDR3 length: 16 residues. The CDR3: CASSFGSTDSNQPQHF. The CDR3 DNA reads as TGCGCCAGCAGCTTTGGATCGACAGACAGCAATCAGCCCCAGCATTTT.

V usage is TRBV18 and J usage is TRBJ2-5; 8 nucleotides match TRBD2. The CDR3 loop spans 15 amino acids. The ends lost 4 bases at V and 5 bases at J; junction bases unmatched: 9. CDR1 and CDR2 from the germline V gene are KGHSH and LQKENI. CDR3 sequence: CASSHPGLGGETQYF. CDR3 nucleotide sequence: TGTGCCAGCTCACACCCGGGACTAGGAGGGGAGACCCAGTACTTC. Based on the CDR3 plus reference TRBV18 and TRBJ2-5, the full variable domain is NAGVMQNPRHLVRRRGQEARLRCSPMKGHSHVYWYRQLPEEGLKFMVYLQKENIIDESGMPKERFSAEFPKEGPSILRIQQVVRGDSAAYFCASSHPGLGGETQYFGPGTRLLVL.

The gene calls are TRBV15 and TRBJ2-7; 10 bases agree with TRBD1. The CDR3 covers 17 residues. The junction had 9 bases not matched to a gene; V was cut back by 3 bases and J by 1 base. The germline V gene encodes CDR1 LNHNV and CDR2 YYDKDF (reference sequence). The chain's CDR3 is CATSRGQGQGVSYEQYF. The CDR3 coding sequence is TGTGCCACCAGCAGGGGACAGGGGCAGGGGGTTTCCTACGAGCAGTACTTC.

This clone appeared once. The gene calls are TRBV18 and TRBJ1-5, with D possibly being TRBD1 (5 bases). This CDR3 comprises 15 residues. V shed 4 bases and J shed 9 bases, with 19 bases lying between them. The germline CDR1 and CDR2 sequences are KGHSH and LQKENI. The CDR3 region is CASSLSAGSQGPQHF. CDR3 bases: TGTGCCAGCTCACTAAGCGCGGGGTCCCAGGGGCCCCAGCATTTT.

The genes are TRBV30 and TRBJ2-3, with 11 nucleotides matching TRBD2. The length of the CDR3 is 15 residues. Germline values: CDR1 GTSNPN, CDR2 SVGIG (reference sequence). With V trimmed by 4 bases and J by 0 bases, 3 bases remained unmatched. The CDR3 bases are TGTGCCTGGACTAGCGGGGGGACCAGCACAGATACGCAGTATTTT. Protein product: CAWTSGGTSTDTQYF.

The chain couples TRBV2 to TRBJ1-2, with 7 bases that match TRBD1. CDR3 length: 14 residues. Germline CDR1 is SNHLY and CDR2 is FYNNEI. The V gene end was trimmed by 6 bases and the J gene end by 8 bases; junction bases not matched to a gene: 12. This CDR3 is CASRVVEGAGGYTF. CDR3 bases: TGTGCCAGCAGGGTCGTTGAGGGGGCTGGAGGCTACACCTTC.

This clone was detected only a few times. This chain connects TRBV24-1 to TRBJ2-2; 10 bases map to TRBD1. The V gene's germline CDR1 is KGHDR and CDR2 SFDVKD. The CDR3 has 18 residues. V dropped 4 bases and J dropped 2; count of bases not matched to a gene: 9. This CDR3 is CATSDAPGQGLNTGELFF. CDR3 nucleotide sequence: TGTGCCACCAGTGACGCGCCGGGACAGGGGCTAAACACCGGGGAGCTGTTTTTT.

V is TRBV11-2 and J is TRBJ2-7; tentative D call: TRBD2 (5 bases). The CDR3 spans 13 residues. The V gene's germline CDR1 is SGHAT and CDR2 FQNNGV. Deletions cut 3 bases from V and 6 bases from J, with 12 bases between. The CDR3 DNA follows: TGTGCCAGCAGCTTTGGGGAGCCAGCCGAGCAGTACTTC. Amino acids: CASSFGEPAEQYF.

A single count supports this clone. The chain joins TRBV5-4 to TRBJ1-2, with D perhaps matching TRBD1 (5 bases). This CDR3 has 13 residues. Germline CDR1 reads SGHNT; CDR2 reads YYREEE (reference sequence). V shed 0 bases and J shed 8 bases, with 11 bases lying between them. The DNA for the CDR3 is TGTGCCAGCAGCTTGGAGGTGAACAGGGGCTACACCTTC. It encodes CASSLEVNRGYTF.